A selection of T cell receptor beta chains follows, all from one sample in a study of shared clonotypes between healthy human individuals. Profiled with immunoSEQ multiplex PCR; TCRdb holds only in-frame clones, not every one. The profile shows about 2 million clones, over 85% of them singletons. Sequenced: naive CD8+ T cells sorted from blood. The source of these receptors is a man between 18 and 35 years old in good health. The CDR3 runs from the conserved cysteine through the conserved F or W. Fields, in order: V gene, clone size, J gene, CDR3 protein. Clone size is stated in some rows and not others, as once, few, many or a class when expanded.

TRBV7-2	NA	TRBJ2-3	CASSSISGSRTDTQYF
TRBV7-9	NA	TRBJ2-7	CASSLGGGEQYF
TRBV6-6	NA	TRBJ2-2	CASSYGAGSRSGELFF
TRBV5-4	NA	TRBJ2-3	CASSFGESTDTQYF
TRBV9	NA	TRBJ2-3	CASSVWTTTDTQYF
TRBV6-5	NA	TRBJ2-1	CASSPSYNEQFF
TRBV27	NA	TRBJ1-3	CASSDRQGGNTIYF
TRBV7-6	NA	TRBJ2-7	CASSTGTSGTYEQYF
TRBV28	NA	TRBJ2-5	CASSFSGEGAETQYF
TRBV2	NA	TRBJ1-4	CASSGGLMINEKLFF
TRBV5-4	NA	TRBJ2-7	CASSPGTGSYEQYF
TRBV7-9	NA	TRBJ1-1	CASSLDVGVATEAFF
TRBV6-1	NA	TRBJ1-3	CASRVGASGNTIYF
TRBV6-1	once	TRBJ2-7	CASSASGRVEQYF
TRBV30	NA	TRBJ1-1	CAWRWGGGTEAFF
TRBV30	once	TRBJ2-1	CAWSALGYEQFF
TRBV19	NA	TRBJ2-7	CASSKKGTDTEQYF
TRBV29-1	NA	TRBJ2-7	CSVEDRGSGAYEQYF